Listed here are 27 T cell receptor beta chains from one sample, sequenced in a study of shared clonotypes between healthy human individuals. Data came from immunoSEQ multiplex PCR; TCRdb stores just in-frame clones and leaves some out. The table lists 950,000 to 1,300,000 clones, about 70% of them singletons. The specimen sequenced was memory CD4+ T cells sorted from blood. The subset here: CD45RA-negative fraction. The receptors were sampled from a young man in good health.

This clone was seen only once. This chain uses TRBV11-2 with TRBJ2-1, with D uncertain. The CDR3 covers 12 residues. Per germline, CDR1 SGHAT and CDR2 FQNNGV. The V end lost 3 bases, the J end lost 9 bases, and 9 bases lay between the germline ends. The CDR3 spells CASSFQPGEQFF. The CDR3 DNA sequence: TGTGCCAGCAGCTTTCAACCGGGTGAGCAGTTCTTC.

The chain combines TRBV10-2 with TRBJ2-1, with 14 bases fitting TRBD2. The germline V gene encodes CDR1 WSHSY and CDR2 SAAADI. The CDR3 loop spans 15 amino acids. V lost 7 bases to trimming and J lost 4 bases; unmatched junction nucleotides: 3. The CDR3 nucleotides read TGCGCCAGCAAGACTAGCGGGGGGGCTTACAATGAGCAGTTCTTC. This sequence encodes CASKTSGGAYNEQFF.

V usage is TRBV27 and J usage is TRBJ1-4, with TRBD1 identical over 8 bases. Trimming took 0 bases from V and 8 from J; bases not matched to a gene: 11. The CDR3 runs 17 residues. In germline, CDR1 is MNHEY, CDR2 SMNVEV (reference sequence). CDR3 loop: CASSLSGLTGVGEKLFF. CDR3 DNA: TGTGCCAGCAGTTTATCGGGGCTGACAGGGGTGGGGGAAAAACTGTTTTTT. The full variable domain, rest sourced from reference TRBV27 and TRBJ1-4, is EAQVTQNPRYLITVTGKKLTVTCSQNMNHEYMSWYRQDPGLGLRQIYYSMNVEVTDKGDVPEGYKVSRKEKRNFPLILESPSPNQTSLYFCASSLSGLTGVGEKLFFGSGTQLSVL.

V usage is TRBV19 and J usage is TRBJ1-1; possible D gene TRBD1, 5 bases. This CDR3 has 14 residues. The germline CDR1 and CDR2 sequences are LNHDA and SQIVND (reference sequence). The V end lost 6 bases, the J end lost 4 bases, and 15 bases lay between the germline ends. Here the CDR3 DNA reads TGTGCCAGTAGCACCGACGGGAGGGGCACTGAAGCTTTCTTT. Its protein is CASSTDGRGTEAFF.

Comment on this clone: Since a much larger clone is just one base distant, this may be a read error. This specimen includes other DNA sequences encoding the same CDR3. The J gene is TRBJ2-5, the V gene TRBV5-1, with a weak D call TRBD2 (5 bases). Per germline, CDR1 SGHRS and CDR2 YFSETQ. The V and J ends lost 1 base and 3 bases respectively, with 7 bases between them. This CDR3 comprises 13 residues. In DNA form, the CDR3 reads TGCGCCAGCAGCTTGCCCGGGGAAGAGACCCAGTACTTC. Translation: CASSLPGEETQYF.

In nucleotides, the CDR3 is TGTGCCAGCATGGGTAGCGGGGGGGAAGAGACCCAGTACTTC. Translated: CASMGSGGEETQYF. The chain combines TRBV2 with TRBJ2-5, with TRBD2 matching 11 bases. This CDR3 has 14 residues. After removal of 7 bases from V and 3 bases from J, the junction contained 4 bases not matched to a gene. The germline CDR1 and CDR2 sequences are SNHLY and FYNNEI. The variable domain in full, with the rest retrieved from reference TRBV2 and TRBJ2-5, is EPEVTQTPSHQVTQMGQEVILRCVPISNHLYFYWYRQILGQKVEFLVSFYNNEISEKSEIFDDQFSVERPDGSNFTLKIRSTKLEDSAMYFCASMGSGGEETQYFGPGTRLLVL.

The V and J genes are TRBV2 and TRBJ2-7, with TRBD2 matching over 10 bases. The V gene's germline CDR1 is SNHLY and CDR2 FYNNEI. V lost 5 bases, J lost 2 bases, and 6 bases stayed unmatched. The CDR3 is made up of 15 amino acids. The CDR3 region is CASSSQTSGPYEQYF. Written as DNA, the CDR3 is TGTGCCAGCAGTTCCCAGACTAGCGGGCCCTACGAGCAGTACTTC.

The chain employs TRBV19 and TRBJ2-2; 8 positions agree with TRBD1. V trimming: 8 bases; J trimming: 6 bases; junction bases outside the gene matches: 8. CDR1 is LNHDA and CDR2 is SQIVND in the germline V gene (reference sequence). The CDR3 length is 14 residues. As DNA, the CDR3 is TGTGCCAGTTTCCCAGGGGGCAAGGCCGGGGAGCTGTTTTTT. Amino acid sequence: CASFPGGKAGELFF.

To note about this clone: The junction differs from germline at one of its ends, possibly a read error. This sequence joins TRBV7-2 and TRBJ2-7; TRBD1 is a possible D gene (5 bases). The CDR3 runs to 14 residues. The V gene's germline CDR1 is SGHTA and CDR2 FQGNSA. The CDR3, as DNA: TGTGCCAGCAGCCAGATGACAGCGACCTACGAGCAGTGCTTC. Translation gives CASSQMTATYEQCF.

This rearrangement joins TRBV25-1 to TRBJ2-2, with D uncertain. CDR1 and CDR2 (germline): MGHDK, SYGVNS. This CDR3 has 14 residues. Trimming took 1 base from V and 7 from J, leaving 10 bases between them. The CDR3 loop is CASSEFGALGELFF. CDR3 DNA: TGTGCCAGCAGTGAATTCGGAGCGCTCGGGGAGCTGTTTTTT. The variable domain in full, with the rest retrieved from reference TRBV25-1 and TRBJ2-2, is EADIYQTPRYLVIGTGKKITLECSQTMGHDKMYWYQQDPGMELHLIHYSYGVNSTEKGDLSSESTVSRIRTEHFPLTLESARPSHTSQYLCASSEFGALGELFFGEGSRLTVL.

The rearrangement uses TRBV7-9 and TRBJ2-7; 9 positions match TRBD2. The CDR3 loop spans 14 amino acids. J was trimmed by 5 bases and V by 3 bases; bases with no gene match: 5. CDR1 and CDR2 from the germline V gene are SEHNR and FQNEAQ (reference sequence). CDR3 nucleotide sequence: TGTGCCAGCAGCTTCGGGACTAGCAAAGACGAGCAGTACTTC. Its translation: CASSFGTSKDEQYF.

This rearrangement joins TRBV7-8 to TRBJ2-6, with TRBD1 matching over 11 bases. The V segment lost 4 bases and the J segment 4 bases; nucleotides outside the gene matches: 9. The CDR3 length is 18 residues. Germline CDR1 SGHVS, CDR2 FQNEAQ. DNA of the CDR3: TGTGCCAGCAGCTCCCCGCGGACAGGGGGCTCGGGGGCCAACGTCCTGACTTTC. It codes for CASSSPRTGGSGANVLTF.

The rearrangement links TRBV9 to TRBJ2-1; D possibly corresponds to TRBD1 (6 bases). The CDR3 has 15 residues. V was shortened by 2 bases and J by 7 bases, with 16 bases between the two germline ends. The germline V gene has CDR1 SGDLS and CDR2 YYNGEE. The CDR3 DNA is TGTGCCAGCAGCGTGGGACACTTTGGTTTAAATGAGCAGTTCTTC. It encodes CASSVGHFGLNEQFF.

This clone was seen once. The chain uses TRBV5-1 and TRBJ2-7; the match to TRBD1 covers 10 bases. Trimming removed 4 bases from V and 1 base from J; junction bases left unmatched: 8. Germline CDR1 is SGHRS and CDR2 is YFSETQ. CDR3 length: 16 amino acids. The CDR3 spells CASSPLDRGGSYEQYF. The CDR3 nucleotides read TGCGCCAGCAGCCCCCTGGACAGGGGGGGGTCCTACGAGCAGTACTTC. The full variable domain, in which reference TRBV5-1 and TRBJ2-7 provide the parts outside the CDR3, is KAGVTQTPRYLIKTRGQQVTLSCSPISGHRSVSWYQQTPGQGLQFLFEYFSETQRNKGNFPGRFSGRQFSNSRSEMNVSTLELGDSALYLCASSPLDRGGSYEQYFGPGTRLTVT.

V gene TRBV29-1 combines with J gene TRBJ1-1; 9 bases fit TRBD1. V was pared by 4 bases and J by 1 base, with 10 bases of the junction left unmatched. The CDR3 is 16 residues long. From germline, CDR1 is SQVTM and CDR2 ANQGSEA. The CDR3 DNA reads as TGCAGCGTTGTAGGACAGGGGAGTGCGAAGAACACTGAAGCTTTCTTT. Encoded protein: CSVVGQGSAKNTEAFF.

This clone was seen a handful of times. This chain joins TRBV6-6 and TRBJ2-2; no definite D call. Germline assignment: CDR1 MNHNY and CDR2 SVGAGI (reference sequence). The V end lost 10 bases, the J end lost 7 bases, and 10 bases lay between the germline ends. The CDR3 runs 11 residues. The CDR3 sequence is CAIVDGGELFF. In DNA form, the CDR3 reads TGTGCCATCGTGGATGGCGGGGAGCTGTTTTTT.

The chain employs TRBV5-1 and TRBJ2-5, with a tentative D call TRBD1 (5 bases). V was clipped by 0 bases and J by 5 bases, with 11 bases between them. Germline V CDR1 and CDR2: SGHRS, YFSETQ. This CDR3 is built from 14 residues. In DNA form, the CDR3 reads TGCGCCAGCAGCTTGGATAGCAGGGCCGAGACCCAGTACTTC. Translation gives CASSLDSRAETQYF.

The CDR3 nucleotides read TGCGCCAGCAGCTTGGTGGGAGGGGGAGATACGCAGTATTTT. As protein: CASSLVGGGDTQYF. This chain links TRBV5-1 with TRBJ2-3, with D possibly being TRBD2 (7 bases). The V gene's germline CDR1 is SGHRS and CDR2 YFSETQ. This CDR3 has 14 amino acids. Between the trimmed V and J ends, which lost 0 bases and 5 bases, there was a span of 10 bases. Filled out from reference TRBV5-1 and TRBJ2-3, the complete variable domain reads KAGVTQTPRYLIKTRGQQVTLSCSPISGHRSVSWYQQTPGQGLQFLFEYFSETQRNKGNFPGRFSGRQFSNSRSEMNVSTLELGDSALYLCASSLVGGGDTQYFGPGTRLTVL.

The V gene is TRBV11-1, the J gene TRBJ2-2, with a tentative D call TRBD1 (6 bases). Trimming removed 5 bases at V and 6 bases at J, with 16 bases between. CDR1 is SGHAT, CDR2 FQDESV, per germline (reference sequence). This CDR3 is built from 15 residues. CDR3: CASSPGDIGAGELFF. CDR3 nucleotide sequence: TGTGCCAGCAGCCCAGGGGATATTGGAGCCGGGGAGCTGTTTTTT.

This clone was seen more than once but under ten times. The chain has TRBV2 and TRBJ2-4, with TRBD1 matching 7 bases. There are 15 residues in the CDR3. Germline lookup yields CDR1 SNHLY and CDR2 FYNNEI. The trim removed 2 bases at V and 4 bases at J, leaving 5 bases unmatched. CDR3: CASSERGQQKNIQYF. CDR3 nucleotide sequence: TGTGCCAGCAGTGAACGGGGACAGCAGAAAAACATTCAGTACTTC.

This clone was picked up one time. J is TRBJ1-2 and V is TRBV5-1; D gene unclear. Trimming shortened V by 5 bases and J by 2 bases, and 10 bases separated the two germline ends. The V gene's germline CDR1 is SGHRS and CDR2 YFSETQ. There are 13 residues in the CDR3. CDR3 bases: TGCGCCAGCAGAGCTAATATAAACTATGGCTACACCTTC. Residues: CASRANINYGYTF.

CDR3 amino acids: CASMDRGRVNEKLFF. The CDR3 nucleotides are TGTGCCAGCATGGACAGGGGGCGGGTTAATGAAAAACTGTTTTTT. This chain links TRBV6-5 with TRBJ1-4, with TRBD1 matching over 11 bases. Trimming cost V 7 bases and J 4 bases; bases outside gene matches: 5. Germline values: CDR1 MNHEY, CDR2 SVGAGI. CDR3 length: 15 amino acids.

The CDR3 loop reads CASSLYDYTGELFF. For the CDR3, the DNA is TGTGCCAGCAGCTTATACGACTACACCGGGGAGCTGTTTTTT. The V call is TRBV7-9, the J call TRBJ2-2; D is uncertain. Trimming removed 2 bases from V and 3 bases from J, with 7 bases in between. CDR3 length: 14 amino acids. Germline V gene sequence: CDR1 SEHNR, CDR2 FQNEAQ (reference sequence).

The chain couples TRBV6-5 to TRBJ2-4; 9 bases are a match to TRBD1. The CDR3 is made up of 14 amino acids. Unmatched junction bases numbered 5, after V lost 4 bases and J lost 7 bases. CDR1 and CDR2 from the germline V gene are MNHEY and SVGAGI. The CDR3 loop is CASSWDRERNIQYF. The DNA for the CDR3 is TGTGCCAGCAGTTGGGACAGGGAACGGAACATTCAGTACTTC.

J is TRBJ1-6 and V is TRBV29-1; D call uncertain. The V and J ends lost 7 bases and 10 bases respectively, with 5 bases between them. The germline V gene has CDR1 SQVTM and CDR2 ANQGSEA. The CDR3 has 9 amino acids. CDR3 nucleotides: TGCAGCGCCTACTCACCCCTCCACTTT. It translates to CSAYSPLHF.

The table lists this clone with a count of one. The CDR3 DNA follows: TGTGCCAGCTCACCACTGAATGCAGGAAACTCTGGAAACACCATATATTTT. Its translation: CASSPLNAGNSGNTIYF. The genes are TRBV18 and TRBJ1-3; D is unclear. The V and J ends lost 1 base and 0 bases respectively, with 13 bases between them. Germline CDR1 reads KGHSH; CDR2 reads LQKENI. The CDR3 length is 17 residues.

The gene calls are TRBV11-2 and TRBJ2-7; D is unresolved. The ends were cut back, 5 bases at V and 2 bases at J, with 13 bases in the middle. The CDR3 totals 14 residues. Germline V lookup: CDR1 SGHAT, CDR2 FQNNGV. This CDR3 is CASSPGVRTYEQYF. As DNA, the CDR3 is TGTGCCAGCAGCCCCGGCGTCCGAACCTACGAGCAGTACTTC.